This T cell receptor (beta chain) was recorded in a study of Graves' ophthalmopathy and Graves' hyperthyroidism. Study details: Sampling took place at initial diagnosis, with peripheral blood obtained before any treatment. Study observations and caveats: Thyroid clonotypes that were expanded above 0.001 frequency mostly also appeared in blood.

This clonotype was found many times. Its antigen is currently unknown. The junction departs from germline at one end; a sequencing error may be responsible. RNA served as the template for amplifying TCR beta CDR3 regions. In the first round, RT-PCR was carried out with HTBI primers, and a multiplex PCR formed the second round. TCRdb ran MiXCR on the multiplex PCR reads and lists one entry per CDR3 protein. The sample yields hundreds of thousands of distinct CDR3 sequences, roughly an eighth seen once. Each donor who had ophthalmopathy showed moderate-to-severe activity, a CAS of ≥3, a NOSPECS of ≥4, and a duration under 3 months. The PBMCs originated from over 9 ml of fresh peripheral blood. The CDR3 consists of 15 residues. Germline V gene sequence: CDR1 SEHNR, CDR2 FQNEAQ (reference sequence).

Material for sequencing was blood. This chain connects TRBV7-9 to TRBJ2-7, with 10 bases lining up with TRBD2. The TCR was taken from a woman aged 30 to 39 with Graves' ophthalmopathy. The CDR3 reads CASSLAGDWNYEQYF. The CDR3 region has the DNA TGTGCCAGCAGCCTAGCGGGGGACTGGAACTACGAGCAGTACTTC.